Sequencing of this TCR beta chain was carried out in a study of identical twins. The CDR3 is made up of 12 amino acids. V dropped 6 bases and J dropped 5 bases, with 10 bases sitting between them. Each CDR3 protein is one row after TCRdb ran MiXCR on the 5' RACE reads. There are 1,800,000 or so distinct CDR3 sequences in the sample; under 35% occur only once, and approximately 0.25% lies in the top ten. Sequenced material: cord blood. J is TRBJ1-2 and V is TRBV12-3 or TRBV12-4; D uncertain. This TCR came from a newborn girl in good health. In DNA, the CDR3 is TGTGCCAGCAGCCACAACGAGTATGGCTACACCTTC. This encodes CASSHNEYGYTF.